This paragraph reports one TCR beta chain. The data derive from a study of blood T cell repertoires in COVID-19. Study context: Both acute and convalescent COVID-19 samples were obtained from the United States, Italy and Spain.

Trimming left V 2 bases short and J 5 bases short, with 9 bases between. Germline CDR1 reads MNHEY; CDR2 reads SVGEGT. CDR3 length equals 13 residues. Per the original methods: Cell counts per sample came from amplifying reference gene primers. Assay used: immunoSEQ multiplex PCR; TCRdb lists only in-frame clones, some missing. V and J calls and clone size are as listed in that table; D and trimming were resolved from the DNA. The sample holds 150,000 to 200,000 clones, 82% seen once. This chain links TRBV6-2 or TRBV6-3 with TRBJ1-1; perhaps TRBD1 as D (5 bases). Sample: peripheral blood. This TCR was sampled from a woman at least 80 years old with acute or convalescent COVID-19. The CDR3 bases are TGTGCCAGCAGTTACGCTAGGGGAACTGAAGCTTTCTTT. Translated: CASSYARGTEAFF.